What follows are 18 T cell receptor beta chains derived from one specimen sequenced in a study of cytomegalovirus exposure and HLA in healthy donors. The PCR contained 60 Vbeta and 13 Jbeta primers. Profiling relied on immunoSEQ multiplex PCR, and the TCRdb table lists in-frame clones only, not all of them. The table records about 180,000 clones, 70% to 85% of them present only once. Sequencing was performed on PBMCs. These TCRs come from a woman in her sixties in good health and CMV-seropositive.

V and J are TRBV5-8 and TRBJ1-6; D perhaps matches TRBD1 (6 bases). Trimming removed 1 base at V and 6 bases at J, with 11 bases between. Germline CDR1 SGHTS, CDR2 YDEGEE. The CDR3 has 15 residues. CDR3 protein: CASSLSRGGNSPLHF. The CDR3, as DNA: TGTGCCAGCAGCTTGAGCAGGGGTGGTAATTCACCCCTCCACTTT.

This chain joins TRBV15 and TRBJ1-5; D possibly corresponds to TRBD1 (5 bases). Trimming removed 1 base from V and 0 bases from J, with 7 bases in between. CDR3 length: 15 residues. Germline V lookup: CDR1 LNHNV, CDR2 YYDKDF (reference sequence). The CDR3 protein is CATSRGQNSNQPQHF. Written as DNA, the CDR3 is TGTGCCACCAGCAGAGGACAGAATAGCAATCAGCCCCAGCATTTT.

This clone was recorded once. The chain joins TRBV12-5 to TRBJ2-7; the D gene is possibly TRBD2 (6 bases). V was trimmed by 2 bases and J by 6 bases, leaving 11 bases between them. The CDR3 is 13 residues long. Germline V gene sequence: CDR1 LGHNT, CDR2 FRNRAP. Here the CDR3 DNA reads TGTGCTAGTGGTTTGTCGGCGGGAAGCGAGCAGTACTTC. Translating it yields CASGLSAGSEQYF.

The CDR3 is CASSLDPGNQPQHF. In DNA, the CDR3 is TGTGCCAGCAGCTTAGATCCGGGCAATCAGCCCCAGCATTTT. The chain links TRBV7-9 to TRBJ1-5; D ambiguous. The germline CDR1 and CDR2 sequences are SEHNR and FQNEAQ (reference sequence). This CDR3 is built from 14 residues. V was pared by 1 base and J by 2 bases, with 6 bases between.

The J gene is TRBJ2-5, the V gene TRBV28; 12 positions agree with TRBD2. Trimming at V came to 3 bases and at J to 5 bases, leaving 4 bases not matched to a gene. CDR1 is MDHEN, CDR2 SYDVKM, per germline. This CDR3 has 15 amino acids. The CDR3 DNA sequence: TGTGCCAGCAGTTTGACTAGCGGGAGAGGGGAGACCCAGTACTTC. Translated: CASSLTSGRGETQYF.

The chain couples TRBV18 to TRBJ2-2, with D tentatively TRBD2 (5 bases). The CDR3 sequence is 14 residues long. The germline CDR1 and CDR2 sequences are KGHSH and LQKENI. The V and J ends lost 6 bases and 6 bases respectively, with 14 bases between them. CDR3 nucleotide sequence: TGTGCCAGCTCCCGGGGTGGAGTCCCCGGGGAGCTGTTTTTT. Encoded protein: CASSRGGVPGELFF.

The chain links TRBV19 to TRBJ2-3, with TRBD2 identical over 14 bases. Germline V gives CDR1 LNHDA, CDR2 SQIVND (reference sequence). With V trimmed by 8 bases and J by 5 bases, 6 bases remained unmatched. The CDR3 runs to 15 residues. CDR3 in amino acids: CASQGLAGARDTQYF. In DNA form, the CDR3 reads TGTGCCAGTCAGGGACTAGCGGGGGCAAGAGATACGCAGTATTTT.

This chain links TRBV21-1 with TRBJ2-6; the table calls TRBD2, which could not be checked here. TRBV21-1 is described as a pseudogene. CDR3 length equals 15 residues. The CDR3 sequence is CASSKVLAYENVLTF. As DNA, the CDR3 is TGTGCCAGCAGCAAGGTCCTAGCGTACGAAAACGTCCTGACTTTC.

J is TRBJ1-5 and V is TRBV19; 11 bases fit TRBD1. Looked up from germline, CDR1 is LNHDA and CDR2 is SQIVND (reference sequence). The CDR3 runs 15 residues. V shed 10 bases, J shed 0 bases, and the junction held 5 bases outside the gene matches. The CDR3 sequence: CATRDRGSSNQPQHF. Written as DNA, the CDR3 is TGTGCCACCAGGGACAGGGGGTCTAGCAATCAGCCCCAGCATTTT.

The chain combines TRBV27 with TRBJ2-2; 11 bases align to TRBD2. V dropped 4 bases and J dropped 1; count of bases not matched to a gene: 11. The CDR3 consists of 19 residues. The germline V gene encodes CDR1 MNHEY and CDR2 SMNVEV (reference sequence). CDR3 DNA sequence: TGTGCCAGCAGTTCCTACGGACTAGCGGGCTCACTGAACACCGGGGAGCTGTTTTTT. Its protein is CASSSYGLAGSLNTGELFF.

The V gene is TRBV30, the J gene TRBJ2-3; 8 bases agree with TRBD2. Trimming removed 7 bases from V and 5 bases from J; junction bases left unmatched: 11. The CDR3 has 14 residues. Germline loops: CDR1 GTSNPN, CDR2 SVGIG (reference sequence). CDR3 bases: TGTGCCTTTCGGGGGGGGTGGGCAGTAGATACGCAGTATTTT. Protein sequence: CAFRGGWAVDTQYF. Full variable domain (missing parts from reference TRBV30 and TRBJ2-3): SQTIHQWPATLVQPVGSPLSLECTVEGTSNPNLYWYRQAAGRGLQLLFYSVGIGQISSEVPQNLSASRPQDRQFILSSKKLLLSDSGFYLCAFRGGWAVDTQYFGPGTRLTVL.

The genes are TRBV7-2 and TRBJ1-6, with D unresolved. The CDR3 extends over 17 amino acids. The germline V and J ends were trimmed by 4 bases and 4 bases, with 17 bases remaining between them. Germline V CDR1 and CDR2: SGHTA, FQGNSA. The CDR3 DNA reads TGTGCCAGCAGCTCTCTAAAAACGTCTAAGTATAATTCACCCCTCCACTTT. It yields the protein CASSSLKTSKYNSPLHF.

The J gene is TRBJ1-5, the V gene TRBV19; the D is unclear. The CDR3 contains 16 residues. Trimming shortened V by 5 bases and J by 3 bases, and 17 bases separated the two germline ends. Germline values: CDR1 LNHDA, CDR2 SQIVND (reference sequence). CDR3 in amino acids: CASSFLRGQANQPQHF. CDR3 nucleotides: TGTGCCAGTAGTTTTCTGCGAGGGCAGGCCAATCAGCCCCAGCATTTT.

This clone occurred once. This rearrangement joins TRBV5-1 to TRBJ1-2; TRBD1 matches 7 bases. The length of the CDR3 is 14 residues. V lost 4 bases and J lost 2; bases outside the gene matches: 5. The germline V gene encodes CDR1 SGHRS and CDR2 YFSETQ. The CDR3: CASSQMTGNYGYTF. As DNA, the CDR3 is TGCGCCAGCAGCCAGATGACAGGGAACTATGGCTACACCTTC. The whole variable domain, filled in from reference TRBV5-1 and TRBJ1-2, reads KAGVTQTPRYLIKTRGQQVTLSCSPISGHRSVSWYQQTPGQGLQFLFEYFSETQRNKGNFPGRFSGRQFSNSRSEMNVSTLELGDSALYLCASSQMTGNYGYTFGSGTRLTVV.

About this clone: Sequence at one end of the junction differs from germline and may be a read error. This chain joins TRBV7-2 and TRBJ1-1, with 8 bases matching TRBD1. Germline CDR1 SGHTA, CDR2 FQGNSA. The CDR3 is 11 residues long. CDR3 DNA sequence: TGTGCCAGCAGCCCCCCGGACAGGGAGCCCTTT. This sequence encodes CASSPPDREPF.

The V and J genes are TRBV29-1 and TRBJ2-1; perhaps TRBD1 as D (6 bases). V was pared by 6 bases and J by 8 bases, with 14 bases between. This CDR3 comprises 12 residues. Looked up from germline, CDR1 is SQVTM and CDR2 is ANQGSEA. This CDR3 is CSVFLNRDEQFF. The CDR3, as DNA: TGCAGCGTCTTCCTTAACAGGGATGAGCAGTTCTTC.

This clone occurred once. This sequence joins TRBV7-6 and TRBJ1-1, with D unresolved. The CDR3 loop spans 13 amino acids. Germline CDR1 and CDR2: SGHVS and FNYEAQ. V lost 4 bases and J lost 3, with 9 bases in between. The CDR3, as DNA: TGTGCCAGCAGCTCAGACACCTACACTGAAGCTTTCTTT. As protein: CASSSDTYTEAFF.

The genes are TRBV4-3 and TRBJ2-2; 7 bases align to TRBD1. The CDR3 runs to 15 residues. Per the germline V gene, CDR1 is LGHNA and CDR2 is YSLEER. J gave up 7 bases and V 1 base, and 6 bases lay outside the gene matches. This CDR3 reads CASSQGQGGNGELFF. The CDR3 DNA sequence: TGCGCCAGCAGCCAAGGACAGGGCGGTAACGGGGAGCTGTTTTTT.